This passage covers 29 T cell receptor beta chains from one sample sequenced in a study of T cell changes during pregnancy in multiple sclerosis. TCRdb keeps only in-frame clones here, not all; method: immunoSEQ multiplex PCR. Seen here are some 70,000 clones, 90% observed once, and the top ten hold 1.4% to 1.5%. The sequencing here drew on peripheral blood, taken in the third trimester of pregnancy. The receptors derive from a female donor with multiple sclerosis, enrolled in a pregnancy study.

The rearrangement joins TRBV10-2 to TRBJ2-3; perhaps TRBD2 as D (5 bases). The CDR3 runs to 13 residues. The V gene lost 5 bases and the J gene lost 1 base, with 7 bases spanning the gap. Germline V gene data show CDR1 as WSHSY and CDR2 as SAAADI. CDR3 protein: CASSMRGTDTQYF. In DNA form, the CDR3 reads TGCGCCAGCAGTATGAGGGGCACAGATACGCAGTATTTT.

This rearrangement joins TRBV9 to TRBJ1-4; 7 nucleotides line up with TRBD1. Germline V gene data show CDR1 as SGDLS and CDR2 as YYNGEE. V was clipped by 4 bases and J by 0 bases; unmatched bases: 6. The CDR3 loop spans 16 amino acids. As DNA, the CDR3 is TGTGCCAGCAGCTCAGGACAGGTCGCAACTAATGAAAAACTGTTTTTT. Amino acids: CASSSGQVATNEKLFF.

This chain uses TRBV4-1 with TRBJ1-1; D gene uncertain. CDR3 length equals 14 residues. CDR1 and CDR2 (germline): MGHRA, YSYEKL. V was trimmed by 0 bases and J by 3 bases, leaving 8 bases between them. As DNA, the CDR3 is TGCGCCAGCAGCCAAGACGAGGGCCACACTGAAGCTTTCTTT. Amino acid sequence: CASSQDEGHTEAFF.

This clone was seen just once. The rearrangement links TRBV15 to TRBJ2-3; D is ambiguous. CDR3 length: 14 amino acids. V lost 4 bases and J lost 5, with 13 bases in between. Looked up from germline, CDR1 is LNHNV and CDR2 is YYDKDF (reference sequence). CDR3 residues: CATSINSPGDTQYF. The CDR3, as DNA: TGTGCCACCAGCATTAACTCACCGGGAGATACGCAGTATTTT.

The V gene is TRBV19, the J gene TRBJ2-1, with a weak D call TRBD1 (5 bases). Trimming removed 5 bases at V and 0 bases at J, with 14 bases between. The CDR3 runs 16 residues. The germline V gene encodes CDR1 LNHDA and CDR2 SQIVND (reference sequence). CDR3 residues: CASSPQAASSYNEQFF. Written as DNA, the CDR3 is TGTGCCAGTAGTCCACAGGCGGCAAGCTCCTACAATGAGCAGTTCTTC.

The CDR3 region has the DNA TGTGCTAGTGGTCCCCTTCGTCAGGGCATGAACACTGAAGCTTTCTTT. This sequence encodes CASGPLRQGMNTEAFF. This chain connects TRBV12-5 to TRBJ1-1; possible D gene TRBD1, 5 bases. The germline gives CDR1 LGHNT, CDR2 FRNRAP. The CDR3 contains 16 residues. V gave up 5 bases and J gave up 0 bases, with 16 bases separating them.

V is TRBV12-5 and J is TRBJ2-3; 7 bases align to TRBD2. CDR1 is LGHNT, CDR2 FRNRAP, per germline. This CDR3 has 14 residues. V dropped 8 bases and J dropped 2; count of bases not matched to a gene: 7. The CDR3 DNA follows: TGTGCTAGTAGGCTAGCGGTTCCCACAGATACGCAGTATTTT. The encoded protein is CASRLAVPTDTQYF.

The chain links TRBV13 to TRBJ2-3; D unresolved. Germline V CDR1 and CDR2: PRHDT, FYEKMQ (reference sequence). Trimming removed 8 bases at V and 2 bases at J, with 11 bases between. The CDR3 consists of 13 residues. This CDR3 reads CASHQRITDTQYF. The DNA of the CDR3 is TGTGCCAGCCACCAGCGCATCACAGATACGCAGTATTTT. Drawing the rest from reference TRBV13 and TRBJ2-3, the complete variable domain is AAGVIQSPRHLIKEKRETATLKCYPIPRHDTVYWYQQGPGQDPQFLISFYEKMQSDKGSIPDRFSAQQFSDYHSELNMSSLELGDSALYFCASHQRITDTQYFGPGTRLTVL.

The V call is TRBV18, the J call TRBJ2-7, with 8 nucleotides matching TRBD1. Germline values: CDR1 KGHSH, CDR2 LQKENI. The V segment lost 3 bases and the J segment 7 bases; nucleotides outside the gene matches: 14. CDR3 length: 16 residues. The CDR3 spells CASSPGQGAPPREQYF. The CDR3 DNA reads as TGTGCCAGCTCACCCGGACAGGGTGCCCCTCCACGGGAGCAGTACTTC.

The chain couples TRBV27 to TRBJ1-4, with a tentative D call TRBD1 (5 bases). There are 11 residues in the CDR3. V shed 6 bases and J shed 8 bases, with 7 bases lying between them. Germline V gene data show CDR1 as MNHEY and CDR2 as SMNVEV (reference sequence). CDR3 protein: CASRKGEKLFF. For the CDR3, the DNA is TGTGCCAGCAGAAAGGGGGAAAAACTGTTTTTT.

The genes are TRBV30 and TRBJ1-2, with TRBD1 matching over 10 bases. The germline CDR1 and CDR2 sequences are GTSNPN and SVGIG (reference sequence). J lost 8 bases, V lost 4 bases, and 7 bases had no gene match. The CDR3 runs 13 residues. The CDR3, as DNA: TGTGCCTGGATTGACAGGGGGCGTAGCGGCTACACCTTC. This encodes CAWIDRGRSGYTF.

The chain carries TRBV7-6 and TRBJ2-1; 7 nucleotides line up with TRBD2. The CDR3 is 15 residues long. Trimming took 5 bases from V and 0 from J; bases not matched to a gene: 4. Per the germline V gene, CDR1 is SGHVS and CDR2 is FNYEAQ. This CDR3 is CASSPAGSSYNEQFF. CDR3 nucleotide sequence: TGTGCCAGCAGCCCAGCGGGGAGCTCCTACAATGAGCAGTTCTTC.

V usage is TRBV4-2 and J usage is TRBJ2-1; 8 bases agree with TRBD2. The length of the CDR3 is 17 residues. Germline CDR1 and CDR2: LGHNA and YNFKEQ. Trimming took 4 bases from V and 4 from J; bases not matched to a gene: 12. The CDR3 DNA reads TGTGCCAGCAGCCGAGATTTCGGGACTAGTCTTTACAATGAGCAGTTCTTC. It yields the protein CASSRDFGTSLYNEQFF.

CDR3 in DNA: TGTGCCAGCAGAAGGGGGTTAGGGAGGGCTGGAAACACCATATATTTT. This gives the protein CASRRGLGRAGNTIYF. This chain connects TRBV6-6 to TRBJ1-3; tentative D call: TRBD1 (6 bases). The CDR3 has 16 amino acids. V shed 6 bases and J shed 2 bases, with 17 bases lying between them. Per germline, CDR1 MNHNY and CDR2 SVGAGI (reference sequence).

The J gene is TRBJ2-7, the V gene TRBV7-3, with TRBD2 matching 10 bases. Germline V gene data show CDR1 as SGHTA and CDR2 as FQGTGA. V was clipped by 1 base and J by 7 bases; unmatched bases: 7. There are 15 residues in the CDR3. For the CDR3, the DNA is TGTGCCAGCAGCTTAATAGCGGGGGGCCTACAAGAGCAGTACTTC. Encoded protein: CASSLIAGGLQEQYF.

The chain couples TRBV7-9 to TRBJ2-5; D remains ambiguous. V was clipped by 5 bases and J by 2 bases, with 3 bases between them. This CDR3 has 11 residues. CDR1 is SEHNR and CDR2 is FQNEAQ in the germline V gene (reference sequence). The CDR3 region has the DNA TGTGCCAGCAGCCGTCAAGAGACCCAGTACTTC. It specifies CASSRQETQYF. Filled out from reference TRBV7-9 and TRBJ2-5, the complete variable domain reads DTGVSQNPRHKITKRGQNVTFRCDPISEHNRLYWYRQTLGQGPEFLTYFQNEAQLEKSRLLSDRFSAERPKGSFSTLEIQRTEQGDSAMYLCASSRQETQYFGPGTRLLVL.

The chain combines TRBV2 with TRBJ1-1; TRBD1 matches 8 bases. This CDR3 is built from 14 residues. Germline trimming cut 5 bases from V and 6 bases from J; bases unmatched to any gene: 8. CDR1 is SNHLY and CDR2 is FYNNEI in the germline V gene. The DNA of the CDR3 is TGTGCCAGCAGTCCGGACAGGGTTAACGCTGAAGCTTTCTTT. This gives the protein CASSPDRVNAEAFF.

The V call is TRBV13, the J call TRBJ2-5; possible D gene TRBD2, 6 bases. CDR3 length: 16 residues. The germline V and J ends were trimmed by 5 bases and 1 base, with 17 bases remaining between them. CDR1 and CDR2 from the germline V gene are PRHDT and FYEKMQ (reference sequence). CDR3 DNA sequence: TGTGCCAGCAGCCCGGAGGGCGGTGGGGGCCAAGAGACCCAGTACTTC. Its translation: CASSPEGGGGQETQYF.

V gene TRBV5-1 combines with J gene TRBJ1-5; 7 bases align to TRBD1. The CDR3 contains 13 residues. Germline lookup yields CDR1 SGHRS and CDR2 YFSETQ. Trimming cost V 2 bases and J 7 bases; bases outside gene matches: 3. The CDR3 nucleotides are TGCGCCAGCAGCTTCCGGACAGGACAGCCCCAGCATTTT. Translated: CASSFRTGQPQHF.

CDR3 DNA: TGTGCCAGCAATGAAGGGGCATGGGCTTTCTTT. It specifies CASNEGAWAFF. The genes are TRBV7-9 and TRBJ1-1, with D perhaps TRBD1 (5 bases). V lost 7 bases and J 11 bases, leaving 14 bases between the germline ends. CDR1 SEHNR and CDR2 FQNEAQ come from the germline V gene (reference sequence). The CDR3 length is 11 residues.

The rearrangement joins TRBV7-3 to TRBJ2-1; 9 bases are shared with TRBD1. This CDR3 has 16 amino acids. The germline gives CDR1 SGHTA, CDR2 FQGTGA. Trimming at V came to 5 bases and at J to 7 bases, leaving 12 bases not matched to a gene. CDR3 bases: TGTGCCAGCAGCCCCGACCGGGACAGGGTTGCGAATGAGCAGTTCTTC. Its translation is CASSPDRDRVANEQFF.

The chain uses TRBV6-1 and TRBJ2-1; TRBD2 aligns across 15 bases. The CDR3 extends over 22 amino acids. The germline CDR1 and CDR2 sequences are MNHNS and SASEGT. The V gene end was trimmed by 1 base and the J gene end by 2 bases; junction bases not matched to a gene: 15. The CDR3: CASSEGVWGTSGRTRTYNEQFF. In nucleotides, the CDR3 is TGTGCCAGCAGTGAAGGCGTATGGGGGACTAGCGGGAGGACTAGGACCTACAATGAGCAGTTCTTC.

The V gene is TRBV27, the J gene TRBJ1-2, with D uncertain. Germline CDR1 MNHEY, CDR2 SMNVEV (reference sequence). V was pared by 2 bases and J by 5 bases, with 9 bases between. The length of the CDR3 is 13 residues. CDR3 DNA sequence: TGTGCCAGCAGTTTAATATCAGGATATGGCTACACCTTC. It is translated as CASSLISGYGYTF.

The chain uses TRBV19 and TRBJ1-3; 8 nucleotides align to TRBD1. CDR1 LNHDA and CDR2 SQIVND come from the germline V gene (reference sequence). V shed 7 bases and J 2 bases; nucleotides not matched to a gene: 19. There are 19 residues in the CDR3. The CDR3 reads CASKISGTGLAEPGNTIYF. In DNA, the CDR3 is TGTGCCAGTAAAATTTCCGGGACAGGTTTAGCAGAACCTGGAAACACCATATATTTT.

The rearrangement uses TRBV30 and TRBJ2-1; 12 bases fit TRBD2. Germline CDR1 GTSNPN, CDR2 SVGIG (reference sequence). Germline trimming cut 1 base from V and 9 bases from J; bases unmatched to any gene: 19. The CDR3 covers 19 residues. The CDR3, as DNA: TGTGCCTGGAGTGAACGGCGGGGTCCTAGCGGGAGGGCGGAGGGTGAGCAGTTCTTC. It encodes CAWSERRGPSGRAEGEQFF.

The V call is TRBV6-6, the J call TRBJ1-2; 8 nucleotides align to TRBD1. Germline V lookup: CDR1 MNHNY, CDR2 SVGAGI (reference sequence). This CDR3 has 15 residues. V was pared by 1 base and J by 6 bases, with 7 bases of the junction left unmatched. The DNA of the CDR3 is TGTGCCAGCAGTTACTTTCAACAGGACAGGGATGGCTACACCTTC. Protein: CASSYFQQDRDGYTF.

J is TRBJ1-1 and V is TRBV11-2, with no clear D. Trimming stripped 3 bases from V and 0 bases from J, with 11 bases between. The CDR3 covers 15 residues. Germline assignment: CDR1 SGHAT and CDR2 FQNNGV. The DNA for the CDR3 is TGTGCCAGCAGCTTCACACGAACGATGAACACTGAAGCTTTCTTT. Translated: CASSFTRTMNTEAFF.

The J gene is TRBJ2-1, the V gene TRBV18, with 7 bases lining up with TRBD1. The CDR3 spans 16 residues. V lost 4 bases, J lost 8 bases, and 14 bases stayed unmatched. The V gene's germline CDR1 is KGHSH and CDR2 LQKENI. This CDR3 is CASSRPGTAPRDEQFF. The CDR3 nucleotides are TGTGCCAGCTCACGTCCGGGGACAGCTCCCAGGGATGAGCAGTTCTTC.

This rearrangement joins TRBV19 to TRBJ2-3; 11 bases map to TRBD1. Losses at the gene ends were 5 bases for V and 3 bases for J; bases not matched to a gene: 4. Germline assignment: CDR1 LNHDA and CDR2 SQIVND (reference sequence). This CDR3 region has 15 residues. In nucleotides, the CDR3 is TGTGCCAGTAGTTTCGGACAGGGGGCAACAGATACGCAGTATTTT. It yields the protein CASSFGQGATDTQYF.